Following are 16 T cell receptor beta chains from one sample sequenced in a study of blood T cell repertoires in COVID-19. Assay used: immunoSEQ multiplex PCR; TCRdb lists only in-frame clones, some missing. This sample carries about 140,000 clones, under 90% of them seen once, and the ten largest clones take roughly 1.7%. Sequencing used PBMCs or T cells enriched from blood (not recorded which). The receptors derive from a woman between 18 and 29 years old who had been exposed to COVID-19.

This clone has a handful of counts. The chain carries TRBV5-4 and TRBJ2-1, with TRBD1 matching 7 bases. The CDR3 contains 13 residues. The germline V gene encodes CDR1 SGHNT and CDR2 YYREEE (reference sequence). The V gene end was trimmed by 0 bases and the J gene end by 11 bases; junction bases not matched to a gene: 5. The CDR3 nucleotides read TGTGCCAGCAGCTTGGGACAGGGTTTGAAGCAGTTCTTC. This encodes CASSLGQGLKQFF. Complete variable domain (other parts from reference TRBV5-4 and TRBJ2-1): ETGVTQSPTHLIKTRGQQVTLRCSSQSGHNTVSWYQQALGQGPQFIFQYYREEENGRGNFPPRFSGLQFPNYSSELNVNALELDDSALYLCASSLGQGLKQFFGPGTRLTVL.

The rearrangement uses TRBV7-2 and TRBJ1-3; no clear D gene. The CDR3 loop spans 13 amino acids. V lost 2 bases and J 0 bases, leaving 2 bases between the germline ends. The germline gives CDR1 SGHTA, CDR2 FQGNSA. For the CDR3, the DNA is TGTGCCAGCAGCTTACACTCTGGAAACACCATATATTTT. This encodes CASSLHSGNTIYF.

The sample holds a few counts of this clone. J is TRBJ2-5 and V is TRBV19, with a tentative D call TRBD1 (7 bases). V was shortened by 5 bases and J by 2 bases, with 15 bases between the two germline ends. Germline CDR1 reads LNHDA; CDR2 reads SQIVND (reference sequence). The CDR3 covers 15 residues. Written as DNA, the CDR3 is TGTGCCAGTAGTCTTGGGGGGACAGCTCAAGAGACCCAGTACTTC. This translates into CASSLGGTAQETQYF.

V usage is TRBV3-1 (or the pseudogene TRBV3-2) and J usage is TRBJ2-1, with a tentative D call TRBD2 (5 bases). Germline values: CDR1 LGHDT, CDR2 YNNKEL (reference sequence). The ends were cut back, 6 bases at V and 1 base at J, with 10 bases in the middle. The CDR3 has 14 residues. The CDR3 loop is CASRPRGSYNEQFF. CDR3 in DNA: TGTGCCAGCAGACCGAGAGGGTCCTACAATGAGCAGTTCTTC.

The chain combines TRBV5-4 with TRBJ1-4, with D unresolved. V dropped 3 bases and J dropped 0 bases, with 12 bases sitting between them. CDR3 length equals 16 residues. Germline CDR1 SGHNT, CDR2 YYREEE (reference sequence). The CDR3 here is CASSSAGLATNEKLFF. The CDR3 DNA reads as TGTGCCAGCAGCTCTGCGGGCCTTGCAACTAATGAAAAACTGTTTTTT.

The chain is built from TRBV7-9 and TRBJ2-5, with 9 bases aligning to TRBD2. Per germline, CDR1 SEHNR and CDR2 FQNEAQ (reference sequence). Germline trimming cut 5 bases from V and 0 bases from J; bases unmatched to any gene: 4. The CDR3 length is 15 residues. CDR3 nucleotide sequence: TGTGCCAGCAGCCGGGGACTAGCTGACCAAGAGACCCAGTACTTC. This sequence encodes CASSRGLADQETQYF.

The chain combines TRBV5-8 with TRBJ1-1, with D possibly being TRBD1 (5 bases). Germline values: CDR1 SGHTS, CDR2 YDEGEE. This CDR3 contains 14 residues. V was shortened by 3 bases and J by 9 bases, with 18 bases between the two germline ends. DNA for the CDR3: TGTGCCAGCAGCTCGGGCTATTGGAAGGGGCAAGCTTTCTTT. Amino acid sequence: CASSSGYWKGQAFF.

This clone was counted a single time. The chain recombines TRBV28 with TRBJ1-2; a possible D gene is TRBD1 (6 bases). Germline V CDR1 and CDR2: MDHEN, SYDVKM. Trimming shortened V by 7 bases and J by 0 bases, and 12 bases separated the two germline ends. The CDR3 runs 14 residues. The CDR3 loop is CASISTGSNYGYTF. The CDR3 region has the DNA TGTGCCAGCATCTCGACAGGTTCTAACTATGGCTACACCTTC.

This chain links TRBV27 with TRBJ2-7; TRBD1 might be the D (6 bases). The CDR3 contains 20 residues. Trimming cost V 5 bases and J 1 base, with 30 bases left between them. Germline lookup yields CDR1 MNHEY and CDR2 SMNVEV (reference sequence). CDR3 amino acids: CASSHRASTSPYLASYEQYF. DNA for the CDR3: TGTGCCAGCAGTCACAGGGCCTCTACCTCCCCTTATCTTGCATCCTACGAGCAGTACTTC.

The rearrangement joins TRBV27 to TRBJ2-1; 7 bases map to TRBD2. V shed 2 bases, J shed 6 bases, and the junction held 10 bases outside the gene matches. From germline, CDR1 is MNHEY and CDR2 SMNVEV (reference sequence). CDR3 size: 16 residues. DNA for the CDR3: TGTGCCAGCAGTTTACGGTATCCGGGAGGTGCCAATGAGCAGTTCTTC. Translating it yields CASSLRYPGGANEQFF.

This clone has only a few counts. The chain uses TRBV5-8 and TRBJ2-5, with a weak D call TRBD2 (6 bases). This CDR3 has 14 amino acids. The germline V gene encodes CDR1 SGHTS and CDR2 YDEGEE. Between the trimmed V and J ends, which lost 4 bases and 2 bases, there was a span of 12 bases. CDR3 nucleotides: TGTGCCAGCAGCCGGGGACTCCAACAAGAGACCCAGTACTTC. This translates into CASSRGLQQETQYF.

The genes are TRBV14 and TRBJ1-2; D gene ambiguous. The CDR3 length is 15 residues. CDR1 is SGHDN, CDR2 FVKESK, per germline. V was pared by 4 bases and J by 0 bases, with 12 bases between. The CDR3 loop is CASSRSLRANYGYTF. The CDR3, as DNA: TGTGCCAGCAGCCGCAGCCTGCGGGCTAACTATGGCTACACCTTC.

J is TRBJ1-5 and V is TRBV19, with TRBD1 identical over 8 bases. Germline lookup yields CDR1 LNHDA and CDR2 SQIVND (reference sequence). V shed 4 bases, J shed 3 bases, and the junction held 2 bases outside the gene matches. The CDR3 covers 14 residues. The CDR3 nucleotides read TGTGCCAGTAGTAGGACAGGGATCAATCAGCCCCAGCATTTT. Translated: CASSRTGINQPQHF.

The CDR3 region is CASSRVSGEQYF. The CDR3 DNA reads as TGTGCCAGCAGCCGGGTCTCTGGCGAGCAGTACTTC. V and J are TRBV7-9 and TRBJ2-7; no reliable D call. CDR1 is SEHNR and CDR2 is FQNEAQ in the germline V gene (reference sequence). The CDR3 sequence is 12 residues long. V was trimmed by 5 bases and J by 6 bases, leaving 11 bases between them.

This chain connects TRBV29-1 to TRBJ2-5; possibly TRBD2 for D (6 bases). The CDR3 runs 15 residues. Germline V lookup: CDR1 SQVTM, CDR2 ANQGSEA. The germline V and J ends were trimmed by 3 bases and 9 bases, with 23 bases remaining between them. Written as DNA, the CDR3 is TGCAGCGTTGAGGGGCCGGGGCTTGCGTGGGAGGCCCAGTACTTC. Protein sequence: CSVEGPGLAWEAQYF.

The chain couples TRBV18 to TRBJ2-7; 10 bases line up with TRBD2. Germline V lookup: CDR1 KGHSH, CDR2 LQKENI. The V gene end was trimmed by 6 bases and the J gene end by 0 bases; junction bases not matched to a gene: 5. This CDR3 region has 15 residues. The CDR3, as DNA: TGTGCCAGCTCCCCCGGGACTAGCGCCTCCTACGAGCAGTACTTC. As protein: CASSPGTSASYEQYF.